Presented here are 5 T cell receptor beta chains from one specimen sequenced in a study of regulatory dendritic cells for organ transplantation. Sequencing used immunoSEQ multiplex PCR; TCRdb keeps in-frame clones, though not all of them. The profile shows over 20,000 clones, 75% to 90% of them singletons. CFSE-labeled sorted T cells met regulatory or mature dendritic cells for about five days. Their cognate antigens are unknown. Sample: naive CD4+ T cells from blood cultured with regulatory dendritic cells. Indicated subset: CD45RA+ naive T cells. These receptors originate from a human donor in good health.

This clone was detected once. V gene TRBV19 combines with J gene TRBJ2-3; D possibly uses TRBD1 or TRBD2 (5 bases each). V lost 3 bases and J 0 bases, leaving 10 bases between the germline ends. Germline V CDR1 and CDR2: LNHDA, SQIVND (reference sequence). CDR3 length equals 15 residues. CDR3 DNA: TGTGCCAGTAGTATCTACAGGACTAGCACAGATACGCAGTATTTT. Translating gives CASSIYRTSTDTQYF. Filled out from reference TRBV19 and TRBJ2-3, the complete variable domain reads DGGITQSPKYLFRKEGQNVTLSCEQNLNHDAMYWYRQDPGQGLRLIYYSQIVNDFQKGDIAEGYSVSREKKESFPLTVTSAQKNPTAFYLCASSIYRTSTDTQYFGPGTRLTVL.

The chain links TRBV19 to TRBJ1-4; no clear D gene. The CDR3 covers 14 residues. With 11 bases removed from V and 0 bases from J, the gap between germline ends came to 13 bases. Germline V gives CDR1 LNHDA, CDR2 SQIVND (reference sequence). CDR3 coding DNA: TGTGCCTCTAAAGCCACGGCAACTAATGAAAAACTGTTTTTT. This sequence encodes CASKATATNEKLFF.

V and J are TRBV7-2 and TRBJ1-5; D is unclear. Per the germline V gene, CDR1 is SGHTA and CDR2 is FQGNSA. The CDR3 loop spans 14 amino acids. V lost 3 bases and J 0 bases, leaving 6 bases between the germline ends. In nucleotides, the CDR3 is TGTGCCAGCAGCTTGACTGTTAGCAATCAGCCCCAGCATTTT. Translated, it gives CASSLTVSNQPQHF.

The chain uses TRBV6-6 and TRBJ2-3; D may correspond to TRBD1 or TRBD2 (5 bases each). The V end was cut by 8 bases, the J end by 0 bases, with 9 bases between. CDR1 is MNHNY, CDR2 SVGAGI, per germline (reference sequence). This CDR3 comprises 13 residues. The CDR3 loop is CASRGDSTDTQYF. CDR3 nucleotide sequence: TGTGCCAGCCGAGGGGATAGCACAGATACGCAGTATTTT.

The CDR3 loop reads CASKTGVGNTEAFF. As DNA, the CDR3 is TGTGCCAGCAAGACAGGGGTCGGGAACACTGAAGCTTTCTTT. The V and J genes are TRBV6-6 and TRBJ1-1, with 8 bases that match TRBD1. Trimming cost V 7 bases and J 1 base; bases outside gene matches: 5. From germline, CDR1 is MNHNY and CDR2 SVGAGI (reference sequence). The length of the CDR3 is 14 residues.